The 24 T cell receptor beta chains presented below share a single source sample, sequenced in a study of breast tumors, draining lymph nodes, adjacent tissues. TCRdb redid the calling of the multiplex PCR reads with MiXCR, one entry per CDR3 protein. The sample consists of about 19,000 distinct CDR3 sequences, 43% of them appearing once. The specimen was breast tumor tissue. All receptors derive from a female donor with breast cancer. Some clones in this sample may be carry-over from other donors' samples.

About this clonotype itself: A much larger clone lies one base from this, so it may be a read error. Because it lacks the conserved phenylalanine or tryptophan at the end, this CDR3 is likely a read error. The rearrangement joins TRBV29-1 to TRBJ1-3; tentative D call: TRBD1 (6 bases). Trimming pared 5 bases from V and 0 bases from J, leaving 8 bases between. Per the germline V gene, CDR1 is SQVTM and CDR2 is ANQGSEA. CDR3 size: 13 residues. This CDR3 is CSVWTDSGNTIYL. The CDR3, as DNA: TGCAGCGTTTGGACAGACTCTGGAAACACCATATATCTT.

By share, this clonotype ranks as medium-sized. V is TRBV19 and J is TRBJ2-2; D possibly corresponds to TRBD2 (5 bases). The CDR3 length is 13 residues. CDR1 and CDR2 (germline): LNHDA, SQIVND (reference sequence). The V and J ends lost 6 bases and 7 bases respectively, with 12 bases between them. The DNA of the CDR3 is TGTGCCAGTAGCGGCGAGGGTATCGGGGAGCTGTTTTTT. It translates to CASSGEGIGELFF.

This clonotype was picked up many times. The chain links TRBV20-1 to TRBJ2-1, with TRBD2 as a possible D gene (5 bases). Germline CDR1 is DFQATT and CDR2 is SNEGSKA (reference sequence). The CDR3 contains 14 residues. Trimming removed 0 bases from V and 6 bases from J, with 12 bases in between. The CDR3 DNA reads as TGCAGTGCTAGAGATCGAGGGCAGCCCAATGAGCAGTTCTTC. Protein product: CSARDRGQPNEQFF.

By frequency in the sample, this clonotype is medium-sized. The rearrangement links TRBV5-1 to TRBJ2-7; 11 bases align to TRBD2. Trimming at V came to 1 base and at J to 2 bases, leaving 2 bases not matched to a gene. Germline V gives CDR1 SGHRS, CDR2 YFSETQ. This CDR3 has 15 residues. The CDR3 bases are TGCGCCAGCAGCTTGACTAGCGGGAGCCCCTACGAGCAGTACTTC. It encodes CASSLTSGSPYEQYF.

The rearrangement uses TRBV7-2 and TRBJ1-6; 12 bases map to TRBD1. V dropped 5 bases and J dropped 9; count of bases not matched to a gene: 8. Germline CDR1 and CDR2: SGHTA and FQGNSA. This CDR3 region has 16 residues. The CDR3: CASSTRPGQGASPLHF. The CDR3 DNA is TGTGCCAGCAGCACTCGACCGGGACAGGGGGCTTCACCCCTCCACTTT.

By share, this clonotype counts as large. The gene calls are TRBV6-5 and TRBJ1-6; 8 bases are a match to TRBD1. The germline V gene encodes CDR1 MNHEY and CDR2 SVGAGI. V was clipped by 7 bases and J by 5 bases; unmatched bases: 10. The CDR3 spans 16 residues. The CDR3 bases are TGTGCCAGCAACCTGGGACAGGCCAGGCATAATTCACCCCTCCACTTT. This encodes CASNLGQARHNSPLHF.

This CDR3 reads CASSHISGGRTEAFF. The CDR3 region has the DNA TGTGCCAGCAGCCATATCTCCGGGGGTCGCACTGAAGCTTTCTTT. V is TRBV14 and J is TRBJ1-1; a possible D gene is TRBD1 (5 bases). The CDR3 spans 15 residues. Trimming shortened V by 3 bases and J by 4 bases, and 15 bases separated the two germline ends. Germline CDR1 is SGHDN and CDR2 is FVKESK.

A remark on this clonotype: This clone may be a read error of a much larger clone one base away. Here the CDR3 omits its conserved ending phenylalanine or tryptophan, so a read error is the likely source. The chain carries TRBV5-4 and TRBJ2-1; D call uncertain. Per germline, CDR1 SGHNT and CDR2 YYREEE (reference sequence). V lost 2 bases and J lost 1, with 7 bases in between. The CDR3 runs 14 residues. The CDR3 loop is CASSFRASYNEQFL. CDR3 nucleotides: TGTGCCAGCAGCTTTCGGGCTTCCTACAATGAGCAGTTCCTC.

This clonotype was counted ten times or more. V gene TRBV20-1 combines with J gene TRBJ2-7; tentatively, D is TRBD1 (6 bases). The CDR3 is made up of 17 amino acids. Germline loops: CDR1 DFQATT, CDR2 SNEGSKA (reference sequence). V lost 8 bases and J 0 bases, leaving 26 bases between the germline ends. For the CDR3, the DNA is TGCAGTACACTTACAGGATCCAGGGGAAAAAGCTCCTACGAGCAGTACTTC. Translation: CSTLTGSRGKSSYEQYF.

With respect to this clonotype: An end of the junction does not agree with germline; a read error may underlie this. The chain is built from TRBV5-5 and TRBJ1-4; D might be TRBD1 (5 bases). CDR1 and CDR2 (germline): SGHKS, YYEKEE (reference sequence). The CDR3 is 15 amino acids. In DNA form, the CDR3 reads TGTGCCAGCAGCTTGGGCGGGGGGACTAATGAAAAACTGTTTTTC. Amino acids: CASSLGGGTNEKLFF.

This clonotype was detected many times. V is TRBV30 and J is TRBJ1-4; TRBD1 is a possible D gene (6 bases). V was pared by 4 bases and J by 8 bases, with 14 bases between. This CDR3 region has 13 residues. CDR1 is GTSNPN, CDR2 SVGIG, per germline (reference sequence). The CDR3 reads CAWNRGRGEKLFF. CDR3 in DNA: TGTGCCTGGAACCGCGGGAGGGGGGAAAAACTGTTTTTT.

The chain joins TRBV7-3 to TRBJ2-6, with D possibly TRBD2 on 5 matching bases. Germline V CDR1 and CDR2: SGHTA, FQGTGA. The CDR3 is 15 amino acids. The V end lost 3 bases, the J end lost 2 bases, and 8 bases lay between the germline ends. The CDR3 nucleotides read TGTGCCAGCAGCTTGTCTAGCACTGGGGCCAACGTCCTGACTTTC. It is translated as CASSLSSTGANVLTF. The entire variable domain, with the rest obtained from reference TRBV7-3 and TRBJ2-6, is as follows: GAGVSQTPSNKVTEKGKYVELRCDPISGHTALYWYRQSLGQGPEFLIYFQGTGAADDSGLPNDRFFAVRPEGSVSTLKIQRTERGDSAVYLCASSLSSTGANVLTFGAGSRLTVL.

This clonotype was observed many times. The chain is built from TRBV11-1 and TRBJ2-7, with a possible D match to TRBD1 (5 bases). The germline V and J ends were trimmed by 5 bases and 0 bases, with 11 bases remaining between them. CDR1 and CDR2 from the germline V gene are SGHAT and FQDESV (reference sequence). There are 14 residues in the CDR3. DNA of the CDR3: TGTGCCAGCAGCCTATTCCAGGGCTCCTACGAGCAGTACTTC. This encodes CASSLFQGSYEQYF.

This clonotype showed up many times. V and J are TRBV11-3 and TRBJ2-2; no reliable D call. The germline gives CDR1 SGHNT, CDR2 YENEEA. The CDR3 spans 13 residues. V dropped 5 bases and J dropped 5 bases, with 9 bases sitting between them. The CDR3 nucleotides read TGTGCCAGCAGCCCCAGAAAAACCGGGGAGCTGTTTTTT. This codes for CASSPRKTGELFF.

This clonotype was recorded many times. In DNA form, the CDR3 reads TGTGCCAGCAGTGAAGTTTCGGGAGAAGCCCACGAGCAGTACTTC. It encodes CASSEVSGEAHEQYF. The chain carries TRBV6-1 and TRBJ2-7, with D possibly matching TRBD2 (6 bases). In germline, CDR1 is MNHNS, CDR2 SASEGT. This CDR3 has 15 residues. V was cut by 1 base and J by 5 bases, with 15 bases left in between.

This clonotype was observed many times. The chain has TRBV11-1 and TRBJ2-5; possible D gene TRBD2, 6 bases. Germline assignment: CDR1 SGHAT and CDR2 FQDESV (reference sequence). This CDR3 contains 14 residues. Trimming took off 5 bases at V and 5 bases at J, with 15 bases between the two ends. The CDR3 loop is CASSRGGDSETQYF. Written as DNA, the CDR3 is TGTGCCAGCAGCCGCGGAGGGGATTCGGAGACCCAGTACTTC.

Details on this clonotype: This may stem from a read error, because a much larger clone lies one nucleotide away. No DNA is shown, since the ends of the CDR3 on it are uncertain; the CDR3 is the one TCRdb lists. The gene calls are TRBV9 and TRBJ1-5; no DNA check was done on the table's D call, TRBD1. Including both end residues, the CDR3 is 15 amino acids long. Germline values: CDR1 SGDLS, CDR2 YYNGEE. This chain's CDR3 is CASSVGAGSNQPPHF.

Concerning this clonotype: The junction departs from the called germline gene at one end, perhaps through a read error. This chain links TRBV9 with TRBJ1-5; 9 bases align to TRBD1. The CDR3 runs to 14 residues. The germline CDR1 and CDR2 sequences are SGDLS and YYNGEE. CDR3 bases: TGTGCCAGCAGCGCCGGGACAGGGAATCAGCCCAAGAATTTT. Translated, it gives CASSAGTGNQPKNF.

In this sample, this clonotype turned up many times. The CDR3 loop reads CASTLAGQPQHF. In DNA, the CDR3 is TGTGCCAGTACCCTCGCAGGCCAGCCCCAGCATTTT. This sequence joins TRBV19 and TRBJ1-5; D is unresolved. Deletions cut 7 bases from V and 7 bases from J, with 11 bases between. Per the germline V gene, CDR1 is LNHDA and CDR2 is SQIVND (reference sequence). CDR3 length: 12 residues.

This clonotype was seen repeatedly, ten times or more. This chain joins TRBV5-1 and TRBJ2-1; D is unresolved. Per the germline V gene, CDR1 is SGHRS and CDR2 is YFSETQ. This CDR3 is built from 14 residues. Trimming cost V 2 bases and J 9 bases, with 15 bases left between them. CDR3 bases: TGCGCCAGCAGCTTAGCGACCAGGAATGGTGAGCAGTTCTTC. Its protein product is CASSLATRNGEQFF.

In its sample, this clonotype was seen many times. CDR3 nucleotides: TGTGCCAGCAGTTCTCCGGGAAGAGATAAAGATACGCAGTATTTT. Its translation is CASSSPGRDKDTQYF. V usage is TRBV27 and J usage is TRBJ2-3, with D possibly TRBD2 on 5 matching bases. V shed 4 bases and J shed 5 bases, with 16 bases lying between them. The CDR3 has 15 residues. CDR1 is MNHEY, CDR2 SMNVEV, per germline (reference sequence).

This clonotype was detected many times. The CDR3 DNA follows: TGTGCCAGCTCACCCCGACTAGTGGAGGGCACCGGGGAGCTGTTTTTT. Protein: CASSPRLVEGTGELFF. The rearrangement uses TRBV18 and TRBJ2-2; D perhaps matches TRBD2 (6 bases). Germline assignment: CDR1 KGHSH and CDR2 LQKENI. Trimming shortened V by 3 bases and J by 4 bases, and 15 bases separated the two germline ends. The length of the CDR3 is 16 residues. Filled out from reference TRBV18 and TRBJ2-2, the complete variable domain reads NAGVMQNPRHLVRRRGQEARLRCSPMKGHSHVYWYRQLPEEGLKFMVYLQKENIIDESGMPKERFSAEFPKEGPSILRIQQVVRGDSAAYFCASSPRLVEGTGELFFGEGSRLTVL.

This clonotype qualifies as large. The CDR3 spells CASSNSLGGEQFF. The CDR3 region has the DNA TGTGCCAGCAGCAACTCCCTAGGCGGTGAGCAGTTCTTC. This rearrangement joins TRBV4-2 to TRBJ2-1, with D unresolved. Germline loops: CDR1 LGHNA, CDR2 YNFKEQ. The CDR3 has 13 residues. The V and J ends lost 5 bases and 9 bases respectively, with 14 bases between them.

The chain employs TRBV7-9 and TRBJ1-2; D remains unclear. The germline CDR1 and CDR2 sequences are SEHNR and FQNEAQ (reference sequence). V was cut by 1 base and J by 4 bases, with 7 bases left in between. CDR3 length: 13 residues. CDR3 DNA sequence: TGTGCCAGCAGCTTAGGACGGACCTATGGCTACACCTTC. Amino acids: CASSLGRTYGYTF.